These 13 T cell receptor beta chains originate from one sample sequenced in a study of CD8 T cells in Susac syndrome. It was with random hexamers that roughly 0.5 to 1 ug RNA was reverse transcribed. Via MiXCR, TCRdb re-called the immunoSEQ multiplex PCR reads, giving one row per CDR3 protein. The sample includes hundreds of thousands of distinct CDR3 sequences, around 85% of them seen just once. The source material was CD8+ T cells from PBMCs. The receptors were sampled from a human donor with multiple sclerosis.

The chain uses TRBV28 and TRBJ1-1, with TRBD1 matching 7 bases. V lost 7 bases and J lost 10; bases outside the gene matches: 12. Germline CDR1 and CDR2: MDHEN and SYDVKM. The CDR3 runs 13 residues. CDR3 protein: CASIHRGLEGAFF. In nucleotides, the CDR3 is TGTGCCAGCATTCACAGGGGCCTGGAGGGAGCTTTCTTT.

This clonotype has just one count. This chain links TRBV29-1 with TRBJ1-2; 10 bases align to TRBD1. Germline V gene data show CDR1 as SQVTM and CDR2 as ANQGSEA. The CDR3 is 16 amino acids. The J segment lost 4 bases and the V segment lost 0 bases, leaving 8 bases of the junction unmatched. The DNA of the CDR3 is TGCAGCGTTGAAGAATCCCGGACAGGGGGGCCCTATGGCTACACCTTC. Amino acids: CSVEESRTGGPYGYTF.

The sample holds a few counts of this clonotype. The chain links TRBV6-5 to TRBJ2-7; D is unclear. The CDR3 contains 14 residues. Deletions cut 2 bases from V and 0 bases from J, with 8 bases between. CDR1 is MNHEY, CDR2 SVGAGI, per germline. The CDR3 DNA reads TGTGCCAGCAGTTACGTTGTCAGCTCCTACGAGCAGTACTTC. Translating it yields CASSYVVSSYEQYF.

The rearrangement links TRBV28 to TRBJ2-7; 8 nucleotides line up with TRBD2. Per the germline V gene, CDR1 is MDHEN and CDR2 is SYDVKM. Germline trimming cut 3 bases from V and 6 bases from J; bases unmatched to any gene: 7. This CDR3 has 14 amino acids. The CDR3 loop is CASSFTSGTREQYF. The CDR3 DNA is TGTGCCAGCAGTTTCACTAGCGGCACACGCGAGCAGTACTTC.

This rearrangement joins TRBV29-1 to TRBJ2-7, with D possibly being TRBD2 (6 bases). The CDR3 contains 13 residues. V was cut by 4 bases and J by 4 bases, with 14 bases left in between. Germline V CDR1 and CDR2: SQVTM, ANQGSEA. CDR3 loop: CSVGTFGGYEQYF. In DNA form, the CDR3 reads TGCAGCGTTGGGACCTTCGGGGGTTACGAGCAGTACTTC.

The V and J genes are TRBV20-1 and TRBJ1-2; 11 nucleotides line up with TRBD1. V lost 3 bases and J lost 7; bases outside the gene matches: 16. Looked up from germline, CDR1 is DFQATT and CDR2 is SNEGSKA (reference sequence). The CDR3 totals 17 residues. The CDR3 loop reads CSARRLGQGEGKAGYTF. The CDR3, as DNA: TGCAGTGCTAGGCGGCTGGGACAGGGGGAAGGGAAGGCTGGCTACACCTTC.

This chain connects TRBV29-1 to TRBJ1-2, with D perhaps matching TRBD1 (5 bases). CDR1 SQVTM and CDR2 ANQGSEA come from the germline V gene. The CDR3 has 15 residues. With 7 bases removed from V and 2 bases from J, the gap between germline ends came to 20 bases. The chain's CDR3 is CSDDGGDGPNYGYTF. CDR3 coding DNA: TGCAGCGACGACGGAGGGGACGGACCCAACTATGGCTACACCTTC. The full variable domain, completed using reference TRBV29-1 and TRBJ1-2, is SAVISQKPSRDICQRGTSLTIQCQVDSQVTMMFWYRQQPGQSLTLIATANQGSEATYESGFVIDKFPISRPNLTFSTLTVSNMSPEDSSIYLCSDDGGDGPNYGYTFGSGTRLTVV.

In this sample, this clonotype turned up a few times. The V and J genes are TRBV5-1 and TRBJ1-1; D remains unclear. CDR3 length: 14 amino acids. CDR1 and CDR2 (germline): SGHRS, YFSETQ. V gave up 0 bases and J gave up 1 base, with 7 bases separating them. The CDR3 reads CASSLEPGNTEAFF. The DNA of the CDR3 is TGCGCCAGCAGCTTGGAGCCAGGGAACACTGAAGCTTTCTTT.

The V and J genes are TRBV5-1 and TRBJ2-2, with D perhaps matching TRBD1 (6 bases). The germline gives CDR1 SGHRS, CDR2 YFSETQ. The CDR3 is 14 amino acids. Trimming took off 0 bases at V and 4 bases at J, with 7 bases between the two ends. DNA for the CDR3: TGCGCCAGCAGCTTGGGACAGGTCACCGGGGAGCTGTTTTTT. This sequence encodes CASSLGQVTGELFF.

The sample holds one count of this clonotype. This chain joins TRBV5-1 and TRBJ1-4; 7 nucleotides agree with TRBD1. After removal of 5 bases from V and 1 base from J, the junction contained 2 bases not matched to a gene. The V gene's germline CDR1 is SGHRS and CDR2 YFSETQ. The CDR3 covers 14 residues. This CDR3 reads CASSWTGTNEKLFF. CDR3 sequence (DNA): TGCGCCAGCAGTTGGACAGGAACTAATGAAAAACTGTTTTTT.

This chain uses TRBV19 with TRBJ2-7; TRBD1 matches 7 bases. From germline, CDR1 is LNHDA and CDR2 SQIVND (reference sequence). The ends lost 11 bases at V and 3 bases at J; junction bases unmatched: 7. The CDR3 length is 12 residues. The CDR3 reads CASTGKNYEQYF. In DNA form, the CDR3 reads TGTGCCTCGACAGGGAAGAACTACGAGCAGTACTTC. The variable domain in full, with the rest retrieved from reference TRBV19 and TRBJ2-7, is DGGITQSPKYLFRKEGQNVTLSCEQNLNHDAMYWYRQDPGQGLRLIYYSQIVNDFQKGDIAEGYSVSREKKESFPLTVTSAQKNPTAFYLCASTGKNYEQYFGPGTRLTVT.

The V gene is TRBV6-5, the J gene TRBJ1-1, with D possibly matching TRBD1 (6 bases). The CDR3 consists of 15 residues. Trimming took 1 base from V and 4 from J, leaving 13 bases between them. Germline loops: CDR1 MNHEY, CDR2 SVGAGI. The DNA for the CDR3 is TGTGCCAGCAGTTACTTGGGGGCTGTGGCCACTGAAGCTTTCTTT. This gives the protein CASSYLGAVATEAFF.

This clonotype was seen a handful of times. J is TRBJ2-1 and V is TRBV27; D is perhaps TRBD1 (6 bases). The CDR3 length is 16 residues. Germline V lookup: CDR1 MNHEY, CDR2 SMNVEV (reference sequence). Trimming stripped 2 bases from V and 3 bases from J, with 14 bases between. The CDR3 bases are TGTGCCAGCAGTTTAGGGGGCAGGGGCGGCTACAATGAGCAGTTCTTC. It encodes CASSLGGRGGYNEQFF.